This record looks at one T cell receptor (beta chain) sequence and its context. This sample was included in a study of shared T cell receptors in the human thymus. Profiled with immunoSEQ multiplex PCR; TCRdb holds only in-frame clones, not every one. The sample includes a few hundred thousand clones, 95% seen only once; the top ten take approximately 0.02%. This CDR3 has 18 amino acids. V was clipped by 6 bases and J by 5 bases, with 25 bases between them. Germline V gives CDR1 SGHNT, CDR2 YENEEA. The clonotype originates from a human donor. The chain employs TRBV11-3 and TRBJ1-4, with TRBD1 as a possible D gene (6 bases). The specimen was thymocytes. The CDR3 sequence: CASSYRGRGALVNEKLFF. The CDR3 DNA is TGTGCCAGCAGTTATAGGGGCAGGGGAGCTTTGGTCAATGAAAAACTGTTTTTT.